Detailed here is one T cell receptor beta chain. This clone was counted between two and nine times. Its antigen is currently not known. Base qualities are missing; no much larger clone stands one base away. For TCRbeta CDR3 sequencing, genomic DNA from the sorted cells was extracted using the QIAGEN DNeasy Blood and Tissue Kit. Through immunoSEQ, high-throughput TCRbeta CDR3 sequencing was done commercially, including PCR amplification with internal controls and bias correction. Concerning the study's data processing: A unique productive TCRbeta sequence was defined by the CDR3 nucleotide sequence when primers matched, and otherwise by the CDR3 amino acid sequence together with the Vbeta and Jbeta genes. To correct sorting error, sequences shared between sorted populations at a frequency ratio of 2:1 or less were removed; the rest were assigned to the higher population. A sequence was defined as donor-reactive if the sequence was expanded at least 5-fold in CFSE-low cells compared with unstimulated cells and had a frequency of at least 0.01% in CFSE-low cells. Repertoire divergence was quantified by Jensen-Shannon divergence calculated from the top 100 TCRbeta sequences ranked by frequency. For samples with multiple sequencing runs, sorting error was corrected in each run separately before the runs were combined. TCRdb retrieved this table from immuneACCESS and kept in-frame rearrangements only. Not all clones are present; in checked studies, unresolved V genes account for under half, and no reason is known for the remainder. The V and J calls and clone size come from that table; D and trimming were worked out from the DNA. For this sample there are roughly 70,000 clones; 84% appear just once. The top ten clones comprise 4.5% to 5.5% of the sample.

This entry comes from a study of Tregs in tolerant kidney transplant recipients (dated by TCRdb to about 2019). About the study as a whole: Before combined kidney and bone marrow transplantation, this study identified donor-specific regulatory T cells using TCRbeta sequencing and then followed those same cells after transplant. TCRbeta repertoire sequencing was used in a few healthy controls to compare several ways of expanding Tregs specific for an allogeneic donor. Summary of the overall study and its limitations: The study was limited by small patient numbers, and the findings need validation in larger populations and under other immunosuppression protocols. Biological reproducibility was not examined directly, but technical replication error appeared to be minimal. Expanding Tregs with activated donor B cells appeared to identify the most biologically relevant and donor-specific TCRbeta repertoire.

Unstimulated Tregs (CD4+CD25+CD127-), CD4+ non-Tregs (CD4+CD25-), CD4 and CD8 cells were FACS-sorted from thawed PBMCs. Healthy control blood was obtained either as purchased buffy coats or from healthy volunteers. Healthy control blood was processed by Ficoll density gradient to PBMCs and cryopreserved; patient PBMCs were collected before and after transplant. The CDR3 covers 11 residues, taking in both the cysteine and the phenylalanine. Only the CDR3 part of the read is kept: 33 bases, read in frame from the first base. V is cut by 11 bases and J by 5 bases, and the space between the germline ends is 12 bases. The germline V gene sets CDR1 to SNHLY and CDR2 to FYNNEI.

The V and J genes are TRBV2 and TRBJ1-1; TRBD1 is a possible D gene, resting on 6 matching bases. Sequenced material: CD4+ T cells from blood. The sequence came from a human donor in good health. Here the CDR3 is given as CAGNRVTEAFF. In nucleotide form, the sequence is TGTGCCGGCAACAGGGTTACTGAAGCTTTCTTT. With the rest looked up from the reference TRBV2 and TRBJ1-1 genes rather than sequenced, the full variable domain is EPEVTQTPSHQVTQMGQEVILRCVPISNHLYFYWYRQILGQKVEFLVSFYNNEISEKSEIFDDQFSVERPDGSNFTLKIRSTKLEDSAMYFCAGNRVTEAFFGQGTRLTVV.